This T cell receptor (beta chain) was identified in a study of cytomegalovirus exposure and HLA in healthy donors. Overall study findings and caveats: Per a prior analysis, the majority of TCR beta V segments were productive roughly 90% or roughly 30% of the time.

A note on this clone: Its antigen is unknown.

J gave up 0 bases and V 4 bases, and 5 bases lay outside the gene matches. Germline V gene data show CDR1 as MNHNY and CDR2 as SVGAGI (reference sequence). CDR3 length: 16 residues. The PCR used 60 Vbeta and 13 Jbeta primers. Repertoires were generated with immunoSEQ multiplex PCR, while TCRdb's copy carries only in-frame clones and drops some. The sample records about 140,000 clones, about 78% being singletons. The sample taken for sequencing was PBMCs. This clonotype was obtained from a male donor in good health and CMV-seronegative. The chain employs TRBV6-6 and TRBJ1-2; 10 bases align to TRBD1. The CDR3 reads CASSSRDRGANYGYTF. In nucleotides, the CDR3 is TGTGCCAGCAGTTCCCGGGACAGGGGAGCTAACTATGGCTACACCTTC.